This T cell receptor beta chain comes out of a study of T-cell memory formation after mild COVID-19. Looking at the study overall: For the most part, TCR clusters were specific to one donor.

The study's findings and limits: The study found balanced CD4/CD8 in clones contracting day 15 to 85 and a CD4+ lean in later expanders. Chiefly within CM and EM were the contracting CD4+ clones; CD8+ ones were within EMRA.

5'RACE primed at constant segments yielded TCR alpha and TCR beta cDNA libraries bearing sample barcodes and UMIs. TCRdb independently ran MiXCR on the 5' RACE reads; one entry per CDR3 protein. Of about 310,000 distinct CDR3 sequences in the sample, approximately 15% are singletons; the top ten hold roughly 22%. V lost 3 bases and J lost 4, with 16 bases in between. The CDR3 contains 16 residues. CDR1 is SGDLS and CDR2 is YYNGEE in the germline V gene. A remark on this clonotype: The antigen is undetermined.

The rearrangement joins TRBV9 to TRBJ1-4, with D perhaps matching TRBD1 (6 bases). Material: PBMCs or a T cell subset sorted from them (not recorded which). The source is a young man who had mild COVID-19 (a few samples of this study predate the infection). Cell type and time point are not known. The CDR3 DNA sequence: TGTGCCAGCAGCGAGGGCCTGACAGGAAATAATGAAAAACTGTTTTTT. It yields the protein CASSEGLTGNNEKLFF.